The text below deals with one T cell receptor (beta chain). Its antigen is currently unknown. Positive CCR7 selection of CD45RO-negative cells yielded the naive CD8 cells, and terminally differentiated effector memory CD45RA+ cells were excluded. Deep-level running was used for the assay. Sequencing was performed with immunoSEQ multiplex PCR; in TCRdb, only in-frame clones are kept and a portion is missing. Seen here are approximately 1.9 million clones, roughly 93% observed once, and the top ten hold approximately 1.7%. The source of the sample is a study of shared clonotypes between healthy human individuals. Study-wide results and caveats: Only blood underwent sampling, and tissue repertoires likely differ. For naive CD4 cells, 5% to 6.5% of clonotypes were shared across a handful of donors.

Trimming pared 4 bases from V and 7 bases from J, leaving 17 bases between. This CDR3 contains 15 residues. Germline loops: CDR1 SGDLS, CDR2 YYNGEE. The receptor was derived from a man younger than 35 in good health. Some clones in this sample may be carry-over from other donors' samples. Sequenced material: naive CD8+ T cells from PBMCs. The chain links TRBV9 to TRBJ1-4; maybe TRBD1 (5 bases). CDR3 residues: CASSQDEGSGEKLFF. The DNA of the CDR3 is TGTGCCAGCAGCCAGGACGAGGGGAGTGGTGAAAAACTGTTTTTT.